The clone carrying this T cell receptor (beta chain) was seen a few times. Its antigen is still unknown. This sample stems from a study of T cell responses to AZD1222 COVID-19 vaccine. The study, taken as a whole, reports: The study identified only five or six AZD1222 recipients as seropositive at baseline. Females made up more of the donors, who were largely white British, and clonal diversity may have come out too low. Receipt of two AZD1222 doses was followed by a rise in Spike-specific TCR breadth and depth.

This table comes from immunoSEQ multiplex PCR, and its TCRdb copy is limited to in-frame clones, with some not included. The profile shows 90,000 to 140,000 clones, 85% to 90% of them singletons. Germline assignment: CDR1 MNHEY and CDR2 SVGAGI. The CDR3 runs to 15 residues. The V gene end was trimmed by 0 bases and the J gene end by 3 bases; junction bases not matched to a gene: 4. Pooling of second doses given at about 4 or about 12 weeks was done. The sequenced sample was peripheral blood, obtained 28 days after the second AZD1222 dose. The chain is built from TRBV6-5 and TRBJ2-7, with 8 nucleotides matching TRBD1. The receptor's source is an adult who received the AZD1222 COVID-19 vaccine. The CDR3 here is CASSYSMGQVYEQYF. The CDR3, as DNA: TGTGCCAGCAGTTACTCGATGGGACAGGTCTACGAGCAGTACTTC.